The text below deals with one TCR beta chain. The sample comes from a study of CD8 T cells in Susac syndrome. It was with random hexamers that about 0.45 to 1 ug RNA was reverse transcribed. From the immunoSEQ multiplex PCR reads, TCRdb called clonotypes with MiXCR, one entry per CDR3 protein. The sample shows roughly 190,000 distinct CDR3 sequences, 85% to 95% of them seen only once. TCR beta sequencing was performed on blood CD8+ and CD4+ T cells. The TCR was taken from a human donor in good health. The sequenced sample was CD4+ T cells from PBMCs.

The CDR3 spells CASSAQLSTGELFF. The DNA for the CDR3 is TGCGCCAGCAGCGCCCAGCTGAGCACCGGGGAGCTGTTTTTT. V is TRBV5-1 and J is TRBJ2-2, with no clear D. Trimming stripped 4 bases from V and 4 bases from J, with 11 bases between. The CDR3 totals 14 residues. The germline gives CDR1 SGHRS, CDR2 YFSETQ.